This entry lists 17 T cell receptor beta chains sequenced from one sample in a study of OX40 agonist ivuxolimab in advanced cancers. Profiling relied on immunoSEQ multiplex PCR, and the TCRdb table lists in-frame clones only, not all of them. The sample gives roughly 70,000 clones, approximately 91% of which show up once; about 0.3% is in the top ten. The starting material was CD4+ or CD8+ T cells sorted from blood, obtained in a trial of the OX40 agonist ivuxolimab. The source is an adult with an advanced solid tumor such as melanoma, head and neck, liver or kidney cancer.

The CDR3 DNA is TGTGCCTGGAGATGGCAGGGGCCGTCAACTAATGAAAAACTGTTTTTT. This codes for CAWRWQGPSTNEKLFF. The gene calls are TRBV30 and TRBJ1-4; maybe TRBD1 (6 bases). The V gene lost 3 bases and the J gene lost 0 bases, with 14 bases spanning the gap. The CDR3 contains 16 residues. Germline loops: CDR1 GTSNPN, CDR2 SVGIG (reference sequence).

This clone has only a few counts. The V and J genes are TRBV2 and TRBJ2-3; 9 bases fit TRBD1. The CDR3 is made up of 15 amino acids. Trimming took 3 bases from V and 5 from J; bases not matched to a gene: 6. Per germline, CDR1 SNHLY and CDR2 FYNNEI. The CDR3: CASSDRGQGLDTQYF. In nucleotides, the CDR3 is TGTGCCAGCAGTGATCGCGGACAGGGGTTAGATACGCAGTATTTT.

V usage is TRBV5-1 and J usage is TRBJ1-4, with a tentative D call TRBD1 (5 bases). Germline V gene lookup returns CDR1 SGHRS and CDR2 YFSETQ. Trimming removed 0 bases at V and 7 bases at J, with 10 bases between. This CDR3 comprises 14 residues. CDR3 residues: CASSLDQGGEKLFF. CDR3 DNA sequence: TGCGCCAGCAGCTTGGACCAGGGTGGTGAAAAACTGTTTTTT.

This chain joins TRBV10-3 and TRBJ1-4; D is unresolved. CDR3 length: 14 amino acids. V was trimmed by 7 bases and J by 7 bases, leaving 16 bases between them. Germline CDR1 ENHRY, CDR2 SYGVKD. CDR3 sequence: CAITSGSVGEKLFF. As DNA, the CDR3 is TGTGCCATCACATCCGGGTCTGTCGGTGAAAAACTGTTTTTT.

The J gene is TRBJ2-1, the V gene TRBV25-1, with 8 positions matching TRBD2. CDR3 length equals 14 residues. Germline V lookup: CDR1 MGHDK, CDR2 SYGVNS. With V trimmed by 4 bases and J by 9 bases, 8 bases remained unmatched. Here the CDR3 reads CASSAPGTRVEQFF. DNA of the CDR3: TGTGCCAGCAGTGCACCCGGGACTAGGGTTGAGCAGTTCTTC.

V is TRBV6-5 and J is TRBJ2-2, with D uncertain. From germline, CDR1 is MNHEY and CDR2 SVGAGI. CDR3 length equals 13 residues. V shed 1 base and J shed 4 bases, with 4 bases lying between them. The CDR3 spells CASSYLGTGELFF. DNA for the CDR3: TGTGCCAGCAGTTACTTGGGCACCGGGGAGCTGTTTTTT.

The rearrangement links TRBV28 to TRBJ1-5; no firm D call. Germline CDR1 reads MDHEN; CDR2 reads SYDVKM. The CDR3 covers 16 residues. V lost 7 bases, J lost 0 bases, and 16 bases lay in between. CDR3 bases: TGTGCCAGCAATGCACAAATTTACGGTAGCAATCAGCCCCAGCATTTT. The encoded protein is CASNAQIYGSNQPQHF.

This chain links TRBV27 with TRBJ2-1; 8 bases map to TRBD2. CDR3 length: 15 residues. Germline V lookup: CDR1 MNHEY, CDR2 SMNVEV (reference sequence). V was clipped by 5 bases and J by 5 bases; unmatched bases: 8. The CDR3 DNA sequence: TGTGCCAGCAGTCGAGCGGGAGAATGGCACAATGAGCAGTTCTTC. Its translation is CASSRAGEWHNEQFF.

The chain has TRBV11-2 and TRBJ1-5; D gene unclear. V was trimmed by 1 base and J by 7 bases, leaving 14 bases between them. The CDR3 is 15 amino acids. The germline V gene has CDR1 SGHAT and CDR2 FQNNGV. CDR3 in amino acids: CASSLGGTRKQPQHF. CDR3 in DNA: TGTGCCAGCAGCTTAGGGGGAACTAGAAAGCAGCCCCAGCATTTT.

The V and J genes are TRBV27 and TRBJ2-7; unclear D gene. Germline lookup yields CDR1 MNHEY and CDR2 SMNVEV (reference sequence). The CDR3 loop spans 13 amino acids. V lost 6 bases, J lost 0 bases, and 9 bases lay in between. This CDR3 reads CASRVRSSYEQYF. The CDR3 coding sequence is TGTGCCAGCAGGGTCAGGAGCTCCTACGAGCAGTACTTC.

CDR3 region: CAIKPGRDTEAFF. The CDR3 coding sequence is TGTGCCATCAAACCCGGCAGGGACACTGAAGCTTTCTTT. The chain joins TRBV10-3 to TRBJ1-1; D may be TRBD1 (5 bases). Germline V CDR1 and CDR2: ENHRY, SYGVKD. The CDR3 totals 13 residues. Trimming took off 7 bases at V and 3 bases at J, with 12 bases between the two ends.

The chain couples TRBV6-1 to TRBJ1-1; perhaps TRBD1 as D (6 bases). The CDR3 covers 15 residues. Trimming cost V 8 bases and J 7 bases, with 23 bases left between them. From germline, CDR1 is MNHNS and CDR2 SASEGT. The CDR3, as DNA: TGTGCCAGCCTGTCAACATTCCCTCAGGGGAATGAAGCTTTCTTT. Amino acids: CASLSTFPQGNEAFF.

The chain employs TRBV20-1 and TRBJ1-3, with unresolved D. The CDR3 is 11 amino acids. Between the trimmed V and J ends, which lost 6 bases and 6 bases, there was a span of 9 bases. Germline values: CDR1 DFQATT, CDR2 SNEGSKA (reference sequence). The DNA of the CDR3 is TGCAGTGCCCACGTTCTAAACACCATATATTTT. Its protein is CSAHVLNTIYF.

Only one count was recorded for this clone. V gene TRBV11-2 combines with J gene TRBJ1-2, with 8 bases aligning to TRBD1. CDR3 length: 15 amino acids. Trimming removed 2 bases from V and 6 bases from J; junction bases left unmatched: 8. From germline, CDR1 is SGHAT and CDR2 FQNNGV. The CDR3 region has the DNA TGTGCCAGCAGCTTACTTGCGACAGGGGCGGATGGCTACACCTTC. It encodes CASSLLATGADGYTF.

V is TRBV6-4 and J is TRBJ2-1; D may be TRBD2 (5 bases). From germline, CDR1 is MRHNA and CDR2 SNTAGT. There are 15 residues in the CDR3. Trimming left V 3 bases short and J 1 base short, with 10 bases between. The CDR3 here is CASSEEAESYNEQFF. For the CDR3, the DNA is TGTGCCAGCAGTGAAGAAGCGGAATCCTACAATGAGCAGTTCTTC.

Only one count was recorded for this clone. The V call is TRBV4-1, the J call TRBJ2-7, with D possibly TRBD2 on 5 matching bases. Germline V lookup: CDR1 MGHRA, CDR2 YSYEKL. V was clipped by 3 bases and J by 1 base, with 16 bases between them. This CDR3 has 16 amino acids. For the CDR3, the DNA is TGCGCCAGCAGCCATCACCCGGGAACCCCATCCTACGAGCAGTACTTC. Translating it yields CASSHHPGTPSYEQYF.

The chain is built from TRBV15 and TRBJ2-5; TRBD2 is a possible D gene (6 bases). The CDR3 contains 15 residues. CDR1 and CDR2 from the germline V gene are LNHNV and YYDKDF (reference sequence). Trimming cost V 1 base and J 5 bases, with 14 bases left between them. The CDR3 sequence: CATSRGPGEGETQYF. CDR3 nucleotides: TGTGCCACCAGCAGAGGCCCGGGAGAGGGGGAGACCCAGTACTTC.